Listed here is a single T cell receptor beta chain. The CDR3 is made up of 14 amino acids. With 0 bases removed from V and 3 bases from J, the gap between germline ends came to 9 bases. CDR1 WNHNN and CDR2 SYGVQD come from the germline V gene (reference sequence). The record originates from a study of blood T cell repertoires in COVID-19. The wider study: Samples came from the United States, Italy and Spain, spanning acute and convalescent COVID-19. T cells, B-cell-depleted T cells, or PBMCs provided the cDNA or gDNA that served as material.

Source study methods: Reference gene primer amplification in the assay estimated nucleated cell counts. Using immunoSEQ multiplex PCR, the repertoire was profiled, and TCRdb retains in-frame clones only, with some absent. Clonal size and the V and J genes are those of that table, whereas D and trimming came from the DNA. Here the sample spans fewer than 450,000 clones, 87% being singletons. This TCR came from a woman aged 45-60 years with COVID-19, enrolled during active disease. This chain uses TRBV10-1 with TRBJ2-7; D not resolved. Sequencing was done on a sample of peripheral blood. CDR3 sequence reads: CASSESHRNYEQYF. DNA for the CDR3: TGCGCCAGCAGTGAGTCCCACAGAAACTACGAGCAGTACTTC.